The 26 T cell receptor beta chains presented below share a single source sample, sequenced in a study of radiation and T cells in renal cell carcinoma. Time point of the sample: blood 2 weeks post-SBRT. Treatment of the sample: 15 Gy SBRT to primary tumor, nephrectomy 4 weeks later. Repertoires were generated with immunoSEQ multiplex PCR, while TCRdb's copy carries only in-frame clones and drops some. Here the sample spans approximately 61,000 clones, roughly four fifths being singletons. The sequencing used blood, collected from a patient whose treatment included radiotherapy and nephrectomy. The source is a man in his sixties with renal cell carcinoma.

CDR3 region: CASSSGQTATGELFF. CDR3 DNA sequence: TGTGCCAGCAGTTCGGGTCAAACAGCTACCGGGGAGCTGTTTTTT. The rearrangement uses TRBV11-3 and TRBJ2-2; D is unresolved. CDR3 length: 15 residues. Trimming pared 6 bases from V and 5 bases from J, leaving 16 bases between. Germline lookup yields CDR1 SGHNT and CDR2 YENEEA.

This clone was found a few times. V usage is TRBV6-6 and J usage is TRBJ1-5; D is unresolved. Germline-derived CDR1 and CDR2 are MNHNY and SVGAGI (reference sequence). This CDR3 comprises 12 residues. Trimming cost V 6 bases and J 5 bases, with 8 bases left between them. The CDR3 protein is CASRNLDQPQHF. CDR3 bases: TGTGCCAGCAGGAATTTAGATCAGCCCCAGCATTTT.

The chain recombines TRBV5-1 with TRBJ1-3, with 8 bases identical to TRBD1. V shed 4 bases, J shed 3 bases, and the junction held 6 bases outside the gene matches. The CDR3 consists of 15 residues. CDR1 is SGHRS, CDR2 YFSETQ, per germline. The CDR3 DNA follows: TGCGCCAGCAGCGAGGGACAGGTCGGTGGAAACACCATATATTTT. This gives the protein CASSEGQVGGNTIYF.

The rearrangement joins TRBV19 to TRBJ2-7; 9 nucleotides match TRBD2. CDR3 length equals 16 residues. V was clipped by 5 bases and J by 1 base; unmatched bases: 9. CDR1 LNHDA and CDR2 SQIVND come from the germline V gene (reference sequence). In DNA, the CDR3 is TGTGCCAGTAGTCCTTACAGCGGGGGGAATTCCTACGAGCAGTACTTC. Translating it yields CASSPYSGGNSYEQYF.

The chain links TRBV2 to TRBJ1-2; a weak D match, TRBD1 (5 bases). Trimming shortened V by 7 bases and J by 0 bases, and 15 bases separated the two germline ends. The germline gives CDR1 SNHLY, CDR2 FYNNEI. The CDR3 totals 15 residues. CDR3 nucleotides: TGTGCCAGCAAGGAAGAACTGGGGGCTAACTATGGCTACACCTTC. This codes for CASKEELGANYGYTF.

The chain joins TRBV4-3 to TRBJ1-2, with TRBD1 matching over 10 bases. The junction had 3 bases not matched to a gene; V was cut back by 0 bases and J by 2 bases. The CDR3 is 16 amino acids. Germline V lookup: CDR1 LGHNA, CDR2 YSLEER. The CDR3 protein is CASSQDLGQGNYGYTF. The CDR3 DNA follows: TGCGCCAGCAGCCAAGACCTGGGACAGGGGAACTATGGCTACACCTTC.

The chain links TRBV2 to TRBJ2-5; the match to TRBD2 covers 9 bases. CDR1 and CDR2 from the germline V gene are SNHLY and FYNNEI. The CDR3 length is 15 residues. V gave up 4 bases and J gave up 2 bases; unmatched junction bases: 5. The CDR3: CASSGYLAGQETQYF. The CDR3 coding sequence is TGTGCCAGCAGTGGATACCTAGCGGGGCAAGAGACCCAGTACTTC. Supplemented by reference TRBV2 and TRBJ2-5, the full variable domain reads EPEVTQTPSHQVTQMGQEVILRCVPISNHLYFYWYRQILGQKVEFLVSFYNNEISEKSEIFDDQFSVERPDGSNFTLKIRSTKLEDSAMYFCASSGYLAGQETQYFGPGTRLLVL.

V and J are TRBV19 and TRBJ2-1, with TRBD2 matching 8 bases. Trimming took 6 bases from V and 1 from J; bases not matched to a gene: 5. This CDR3 contains 15 residues. The germline CDR1 and CDR2 sequences are LNHDA and SQIVND (reference sequence). The CDR3 sequence is CASSLSGGSYNEQFF. DNA for the CDR3: TGTGCCAGTAGCCTATCGGGGGGGTCCTACAATGAGCAGTTCTTC.

This clone was recorded once. The chain employs TRBV19 and TRBJ1-5; no reliable D call. Germline-derived CDR1 and CDR2 are LNHDA and SQIVND (reference sequence). The CDR3 runs 12 residues. V lost 5 bases and J 7 bases, leaving 9 bases between the germline ends. The DNA for the CDR3 is TGTGCCAGTAGTGCCCGAGAGCAGCCCCAGCATTTT. Encoded protein: CASSAREQPQHF.

The chain carries TRBV14 and TRBJ2-7; 8 nucleotides agree with TRBD1. V was clipped by 0 bases and J by 3 bases; unmatched bases: 10. This CDR3 is built from 17 residues. The germline gives CDR1 SGHDN, CDR2 FVKESK. In nucleotides, the CDR3 is TGTGCCAGCAGCCAAGACCTGCAGGGGGCAGTTGTCTACGAGCAGTACTTC. Protein sequence: CASSQDLQGAVVYEQYF.

The V and J genes are TRBV15 and TRBJ2-7, with 8 bases matching TRBD1. This CDR3 is built from 17 residues. The trim removed 0 bases at V and 2 bases at J, leaving 9 bases unmatched. Germline loops: CDR1 LNHNV, CDR2 YYDKDF (reference sequence). The CDR3 DNA is TGTGCCACCAGCAGAGATCTTGACAGGGGAGTTACCTACGAGCAGTACGTC. Its translation: CATSRDLDRGVTYEQYV.

The gene calls are TRBV10-3 and TRBJ2-7, with D hard to call. V was pared by 3 bases and J by 1 base, with 7 bases between. Germline CDR1 and CDR2: ENHRY and SYGVKD. The CDR3 runs 13 residues. In DNA, the CDR3 is TGTGCCATCAGTGACTACAGTTCCTACGAGCAGTACTTC. Protein sequence: CAISDYSSYEQYF.

This chain links TRBV11-3 with TRBJ2-5; a possible D gene is TRBD2 (5 bases). The V end was cut by 5 bases, the J end by 2 bases, with 15 bases between. CDR1 and CDR2 from the germline V gene are SGHNT and YENEEA. The CDR3 is 15 amino acids. DNA of the CDR3: TGTGCCAGCAGCCCTACCGGGATACGTCAAGAGACCCAGTACTTC. Its translation is CASSPTGIRQETQYF.

The chain is built from TRBV6-1 and TRBJ2-7, with 11 bases fitting TRBD2. The ends lost 6 bases at V and 3 bases at J; junction bases unmatched: 4. The CDR3 length is 14 residues. Germline loops: CDR1 MNHNS, CDR2 SASEGT. The CDR3: CASSPGTSGYEQYV. The CDR3 region has the DNA TGTGCCAGCAGCCCCGGGACTAGCGGCTACGAGCAGTACGTC.

Comment on this clone: In this CDR3 the conserved last residue, phenylalanine or tryptophan, is missing, so a read error is likely. The V call is TRBV5-6, the J call TRBJ2-7; no clear D. Germline CDR1 SGHDT, CDR2 YYEEEE. The CDR3 loop spans 11 amino acids. V dropped 0 bases and J dropped 3 bases, with 1 base sitting between them. Here the CDR3 reads CASSLDYEQYL. CDR3 DNA: TGTGCCAGCAGCTTGGACTACGAGCAGTACCTC.

This clone turned up a few times. The V gene is TRBV27, the J gene TRBJ1-3; 8 positions agree with TRBD1. CDR1 is MNHEY and CDR2 is SMNVEV in the germline V gene (reference sequence). V was pared by 2 bases and J by 4 bases, with 10 bases of the junction left unmatched. The CDR3 runs 17 residues. CDR3 coding DNA: TGTGCCAGCAGTTTAAGGCCCCCGGACAGGGTAGGAAACACCATATATTTT. It encodes CASSLRPPDRVGNTIYF.

The V call is TRBV7-8, the J call TRBJ1-5; TRBD1 agrees at 11 bases. CDR1 is SGHVS, CDR2 FQNEAQ, per germline. There are 17 residues in the CDR3. J was trimmed by 7 bases and V by 5 bases; bases with no gene match: 13. The CDR3, as DNA: TGTGCCAGCAGCCCGGGGACAGGGGGTCGTTTGTTACAGCCCCAGCATTTT. Its translation is CASSPGTGGRLLQPQHF.

The rearrangement uses TRBV30 and TRBJ1-4, with 7 bases fitting TRBD1. V lost 5 bases, J lost 5 bases, and 5 bases stayed unmatched. This CDR3 has 13 amino acids. In germline, CDR1 is GTSNPN, CDR2 SVGIG (reference sequence). The CDR3 spells CAWEGRGNEKLFF. The DNA of the CDR3 is TGTGCCTGGGAAGGCAGGGGGAATGAAAAACTGTTTTTT.

The chain is built from TRBV4-1 and TRBJ2-2, with 10 bases identical to TRBD2. The CDR3 covers 20 residues. J was trimmed by 3 bases and V by 0 bases; bases with no gene match: 13. The germline V gene encodes CDR1 MGHRA and CDR2 YSYEKL. The DNA of the CDR3 is TGCGCCAGCAGCCAAGATTCCCTTAGGCTAGCGGGGGACTACACCGGGGAGCTGTTTTTT. Amino acid sequence: CASSQDSLRLAGDYTGELFF.

The chain joins TRBV2 to TRBJ2-1; D gene unclear. The CDR3 length is 14 residues. Germline CDR1 SNHLY, CDR2 FYNNEI. Trimming pared 6 bases from V and 5 bases from J, leaving 14 bases between. The CDR3 spells CASSHRFDHNEQFF. In nucleotides, the CDR3 is TGTGCCAGCAGCCACCGGTTCGACCACAATGAGCAGTTCTTC.

This clone occurred a few times. The chain employs TRBV7-3 and TRBJ2-5; D call uncertain. The V gene's germline CDR1 is SGHTA and CDR2 FQGTGA. CDR3 length: 13 residues. V was pared by 4 bases and J by 1 base, with 7 bases between. The CDR3, as DNA: TGTGCCAGCAGCTCCTCGTCCCAAGAGACCCAGTACTTC. This gives the protein CASSSSSQETQYF.

The rearrangement links TRBV18 to TRBJ2-3; 8 nucleotides match TRBD2. Per the germline V gene, CDR1 is KGHSH and CDR2 is LQKENI. After removal of 3 bases from V and 3 bases from J, the junction contained 14 bases not matched to a gene. The CDR3 totals 18 residues. CDR3 amino acids: CASSPTWTSPSGTDTQYF. CDR3 nucleotides: TGTGCCAGCTCACCCACTTGGACTAGCCCATCGGGGACAGATACGCAGTATTTT.

The genes are TRBV4-1 and TRBJ2-3; 8 nucleotides agree with TRBD1. The CDR3 contains 19 residues. V shed 0 bases and J 6 bases; nucleotides not matched to a gene: 17. Germline V gives CDR1 MGHRA, CDR2 YSYEKL. CDR3 protein: CASSQDARGRTPRSDTQYF. Here the CDR3 DNA reads TGCGCCAGCAGCCAAGATGCCAGGGGGCGGACGCCAAGGTCGGATACGCAGTATTTT.

This sequence joins TRBV7-2 and TRBJ1-1; D uncertain. The CDR3 runs 12 residues. V lost 2 bases to trimming and J lost 4 bases, with 5 bases between them. From germline, CDR1 is SGHTA and CDR2 FQGNSA. The DNA of the CDR3 is TGTGCCAGCAGCTTAAGAGGCACTGAAGCTTTCTTT. It encodes CASSLRGTEAFF.

V gene TRBV6-5 combines with J gene TRBJ2-3; TRBD1 agrees at 7 bases. This CDR3 has 15 residues. The J segment lost 1 base and the V segment lost 4 bases, leaving 5 bases of the junction unmatched. Per the germline V gene, CDR1 is MNHEY and CDR2 is SVGAGI. CDR3 nucleotide sequence: TGTGCCAGCAGTTTAACAGGGGCGGGCACAGATACGCAGTATTTT. This codes for CASSLTGAGTDTQYF.

This clone has a handful of counts. This chain uses TRBV10-3 with TRBJ1-1; no clear D gene. V was shortened by 3 bases and J by 5 bases, with 4 bases between the two germline ends. CDR3 length: 11 amino acids. Germline V gene sequence: CDR1 ENHRY, CDR2 SYGVKD. Here the CDR3 DNA reads TGTGCCATCAGTGAATATACTGAAGCTTTCTTT. It codes for CAISEYTEAFF.